The T cell receptor (beta chain) described here comes from a study of Ad26.COV2.S vaccination and SARS-CoV-2 variants. Treatment defined: roughly 18 received Ad26.COV2.S at low or high dose, single or two shots; 5 received placebo; per-sample allocation not given. On day 63 after the first injection, vaccine and placebo recipients gave samples. In Boston, the donor was an adult between 18-55 years of age. Here immunoSEQ multiplex PCR was the method, and the copy in TCRdb shows in-frame clones only, minus some. This repertoire shows about 350,000 clones, 75% to 90% found once; its top ten account for about 5%. The CDR3 extends over 14 amino acids. V was clipped by 4 bases and J by 3 bases, with 10 bases between them. Germline CDR1 is KGHDR and CDR2 is SFDVKD.

The chain recombines TRBV24-1 with TRBJ2-3; maybe TRBD2 (5 bases). The specimen was peripheral blood, collected in a trial of Ad26.COV2.S vaccine versus placebo. This clonotype was obtained from a person between 18 and 65 years old who received the Ad26.COV2.S COVID-19 vaccine or a placebo. CDR3 coding DNA: TGTGCCACCAGTGACGCAAGAGGGACAGATACGCAGTATTTT. This encodes CATSDARGTDTQYF.